This T cell receptor (beta chain) appears in the sequencing data of a study of blood T cells in healthy people across ages. General study findings and limits: Underestimates were what the diversity estimates from one million T cells were considered to be.

The CDR3 has 14 residues. Trimming took 6 bases from V and 8 from J, leaving 14 bases between them. This clonotype showed up just a few times. The antigen is not known. Primers used in a second PCR of roughly 6 to 12 cycles were a sample-barcoded 5' primer and a J-beta primer mix. TCRdb redid the calling of the 5' RACE reads with MiXCR, one entry per CDR3 protein. In the table there are about 1.6 million distinct CDR3 sequences, roughly 32% of which are singletons. The chain carries TRBV12-3 or TRBV12-4 and TRBJ1-6; D perhaps matches TRBD1 (5 bases). The receptor's source is a woman in her 30s in good health. The sample comprised blood. Here the CDR3 reads CASSRNARDSPLHF. DNA of the CDR3: TGTGCCAGCAGCCGGAACGCCAGGGATTCACCCCTCCACTTT.